These 13 T cell receptor beta chains were sequenced from one sample in a study of Ad26.COV2.S vaccination and SARS-CoV-2 variants (dated by TCRdb to the early 2020s). The treatment or condition label here, explained by the study, means: about 20 received Ad26.COV2.S at low or high dose, single or two shots; 5 received placebo; per-sample allocation not given. Repertoires of vaccine and placebo recipients were sequenced from samples taken on day 63 after the first injection. The receptor library was made with the immunoSEQ multiplex PCR assay. Not all clones reach the TCRdb copy of this immuneACCESS table, which keeps in-frame sequences only. Checked studies attribute under half of the gap to unresolved V genes and leave the rest unexplained. Here the sample has 250,000 to 300,000 clones; roughly 86% occur a single time. The ten largest clones take up under 4% of the sample. Sequenced material: peripheral blood, taken in a trial of Ad26.COV2.S vaccine versus placebo. The receptors come from a person aged 18-65 years who received the Ad26.COV2.S COVID-19 vaccine or a placebo.

The J gene is TRBJ1-6, the V gene TRBV5-1; maybe TRBD1 (5 bases). The CDR3 spans 15 residues. Germline V gene lookup returns CDR1 SGHRS and CDR2 YFSETQ. The V end lost 0 bases, the J end lost 9 bases, and 13 bases lay between the germline ends. The DNA for the CDR3 is TGCGCCAGCAGCTTGGACGGCAGGGACGGTTCACCCCTCCACTTT. Translated, it gives CASSLDGRDGSPLHF.

In its sample, this clone was seen a few times. The chain combines TRBV5-4 with TRBJ2-1, with TRBD2 matching 9 bases. Germline V lookup: CDR1 SGHNT, CDR2 YYREEE (reference sequence). The length of the CDR3 is 17 residues. V dropped 5 bases and J dropped 5; count of bases not matched to a gene: 14. The CDR3 here is CASSQRQGLAGNNEQFF. The DNA of the CDR3 is TGTGCCAGCAGTCAACGTCAGGGTCTAGCGGGAAACAATGAGCAGTTCTTC. Full variable domain (remainder filled in from reference TRBV5-4 and TRBJ2-1): ETGVTQSPTHLIKTRGQQVTLRCSSQSGHNTVSWYQQALGQGPQFIFQYYREEENGRGNFPPRFSGLQFPNYSSELNVNALELDDSALYLCASSQRQGLAGNNEQFFGPGTRLTVL.

The chain carries TRBV7-2 and TRBJ1-5; D is unresolved. The CDR3 spans 13 residues. The germline V and J ends were trimmed by 7 bases and 4 bases, with 11 bases remaining between them. Germline V gives CDR1 SGHTA, CDR2 FQGNSA. CDR3 sequence: CASTPGFNQPQHF. The CDR3 DNA reads TGTGCCAGCACCCCGGGGTTTAATCAGCCCCAGCATTTT.

The chain uses TRBV7-9 and TRBJ2-3, with a tentative D call TRBD2 (6 bases). Trimming removed 5 bases from V and 1 base from J, with 10 bases in between. Germline V gene sequence: CDR1 SEHNR, CDR2 FQNEAQ (reference sequence). The CDR3 extends over 14 amino acids. The CDR3 is CASSRASGTDTQYF. As DNA, the CDR3 is TGTGCCAGCAGCCGAGCTAGCGGCACAGATACGCAGTATTTT.

The chain recombines TRBV27 with TRBJ1-2; D perhaps matches TRBD1 (6 bases). The germline CDR1 and CDR2 sequences are MNHEY and SMNVEV (reference sequence). The CDR3 runs to 15 residues. The V gene lost 8 bases and the J gene lost 4 bases, with 20 bases spanning the gap. The CDR3 protein is CASRALRSQGYGYTF. The CDR3 DNA is TGTGCCAGCCGTGCCCTTCGGTCACAGGGCTATGGCTACACCTTC.

V is TRBV3-1 (or the pseudogene TRBV3-2) and J is TRBJ1-2, with a possible D match to TRBD1 (6 bases). V was cut by 4 bases and J by 5 bases, with 14 bases left in between. Per the germline V gene, CDR1 is LGHDT and CDR2 is YNNKEL (reference sequence). This CDR3 has 14 residues. CDR3 residues: CASSLPGAGYGYTF. The CDR3 nucleotides are TGTGCCAGCAGCCTGCCGGGGGCAGGGTATGGCTACACCTTC.

A word on this clone: The same CDR3 is also encoded by other DNA sequences in this sample. The chain links TRBV7-2 to TRBJ1-2; D may be TRBD1 (6 bases). The CDR3 totals 14 residues. Germline assignment: CDR1 SGHTA and CDR2 FQGNSA. V dropped 1 base and J dropped 8 bases, with 14 bases sitting between them. This chain's CDR3 is CASSLVRGAYGYTF. In DNA form, the CDR3 reads TGTGCCAGCAGCTTAGTTCGGGGGGCCTACGGCTACACCTTC.

This clone was seen many times. J is TRBJ1-1 and V is TRBV5-1; D is ambiguous. V gave up 0 bases and J gave up 4 bases, with 7 bases separating them. Looked up from germline, CDR1 is SGHRS and CDR2 is YFSETQ. This CDR3 is 13 amino acids long. The CDR3, as DNA: TGCGCCAGCAGCTTGGGTTTTGGCACTGAAGCTTTCTTT. Translated: CASSLGFGTEAFF.

In this sample, this clone turned up a few times. This chain connects TRBV2 to TRBJ1-2; no firm D call. The CDR3 runs to 13 residues. Trimming took 6 bases from V and 0 from J, leaving 8 bases between them. Looked up from germline, CDR1 is SNHLY and CDR2 is FYNNEI. The CDR3 region is CASSHSSNYGYTF. The CDR3 DNA is TGTGCCAGCAGCCACAGTTCTAACTATGGCTACACCTTC. The variable domain in full, completed from reference TRBV2 and TRBJ1-2, reads EPEVTQTPSHQVTQMGQEVILRCVPISNHLYFYWYRQILGQKVEFLVSFYNNEISEKSEIFDDQFSVERPDGSNFTLKIRSTKLEDSAMYFCASSHSSNYGYTFGSGTRLTVV.

This clone has only one observation. The chain links TRBV2 to TRBJ1-1, with a weak D call TRBD1 (6 bases). Trimming cost V 4 bases and J 9 bases, with 15 bases left between them. The CDR3 runs 13 residues. The germline gives CDR1 SNHLY, CDR2 FYNNEI. The CDR3 coding sequence is TGTGCCAGCAGTGGAGATCGGGACAAAAAAGCTTTCTTT. Its translation: CASSGDRDKKAFF. Complete variable domain (other parts from reference TRBV2 and TRBJ1-1): EPEVTQTPSHQVTQMGQEVILRCVPISNHLYFYWYRQILGQKVEFLVSFYNNEISEKSEIFDDQFSVERPDGSNFTLKIRSTKLEDSAMYFCASSGDRDKKAFFGQGTRLTVV.

The genes are TRBV18 and TRBJ1-4; D ambiguous. V lost 0 bases to trimming and J lost 7 bases, with 12 bases between them. This CDR3 has 15 residues. The germline CDR1 and CDR2 sequences are KGHSH and LQKENI. CDR3 residues: CASSPPSLAREKLFF. Written as DNA, the CDR3 is TGTGCCAGCTCACCACCCTCGCTGGCGCGTGAAAAACTGTTTTTT.

The chain couples TRBV18 to TRBJ1-6, with D maybe TRBD1 (5 bases). Germline CDR1 KGHSH, CDR2 LQKENI. V lost 3 bases and J 7 bases, leaving 13 bases between the germline ends. The CDR3 is made up of 15 amino acids. The CDR3 nucleotides read TGTGCCAGCTCACCCTCGCCAGGGCAAAATTCACCCCTCCACTTT. Residues: CASSPSPGQNSPLHF.

The rearrangement links TRBV18 to TRBJ2-7; 7 nucleotides agree with TRBD1. J was trimmed by 4 bases and V by 6 bases; bases with no gene match: 9. Germline V gene sequence: CDR1 KGHSH, CDR2 LQKENI. This CDR3 region has 14 residues. CDR3 in DNA: TGTGCCAGCTCGACCGGGACAGCCGTTTACGAGCAGTACTTC. This translates into CASSTGTAVYEQYF. Full variable domain (remainder filled in from reference TRBV18 and TRBJ2-7): NAGVMQNPRHLVRRRGQEARLRCSPMKGHSHVYWYRQLPEEGLKFMVYLQKENIIDESGMPKERFSAEFPKEGPSILRIQQVVRGDSAAYFCASSTGTAVYEQYFGPGTRLTVT.